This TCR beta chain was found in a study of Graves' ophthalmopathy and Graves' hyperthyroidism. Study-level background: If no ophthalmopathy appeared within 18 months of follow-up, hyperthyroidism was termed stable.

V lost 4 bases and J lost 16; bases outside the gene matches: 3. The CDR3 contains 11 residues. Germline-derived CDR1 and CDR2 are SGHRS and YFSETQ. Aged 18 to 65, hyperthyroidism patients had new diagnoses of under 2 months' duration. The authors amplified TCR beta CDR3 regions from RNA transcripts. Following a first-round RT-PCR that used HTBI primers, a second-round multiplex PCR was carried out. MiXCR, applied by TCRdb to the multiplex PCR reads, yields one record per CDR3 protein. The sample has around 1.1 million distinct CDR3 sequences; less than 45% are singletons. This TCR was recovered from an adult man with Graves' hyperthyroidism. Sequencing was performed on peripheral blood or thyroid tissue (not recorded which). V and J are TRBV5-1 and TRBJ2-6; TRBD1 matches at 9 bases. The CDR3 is CASSPGQGLTF. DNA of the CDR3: TGCGCCAGCAGCCCGGGACAGGGACTGACTTTC.